The subject of this entry is one T cell receptor beta chain. This record comes from a study of T-cell memory formation after mild COVID-19. This CDR3 comprises 14 residues. V was trimmed by 3 bases and J by 1 base, leaving 7 bases between them. Using its own MiXCR run on the 5' RACE reads, TCRdb lists one record per CDR3 protein. The sample includes some 350,000 distinct CDR3 sequences, approximately 15% of them seen just once. The V call is TRBV12-3 or TRBV12-4, the J call TRBJ1-3; D is uncertain. Sequenced input: PBMCs or a T cell subset sorted from them (not recorded which). The TCR was taken from a man aged 18 to 30 who had mild COVID-19 (a few samples of this study predate the infection). Cell type and time point are not known. The CDR3 reads CASSFRLSGNTIYF. The CDR3 DNA sequence: TGTGCCAGCAGTTTCAGGTTATCTGGAAACACCATATATTTT.